This T cell receptor (beta chain) was sequenced for a study of T cell responses to AZD1222 COVID-19 vaccine. Study results and caveats: Scientists sampled the repertoires only once the peak T cell response had passed. At 160-218 and 743-854, vaccine-associated CD4 TCRs were dominant, and they spanned spike. Baseline serostatus was positive in only a handful of AZD1222 recipients.

Repertoires were generated with immunoSEQ multiplex PCR, while TCRdb's copy carries only in-frame clones and drops some. The sample shows about 84,000 clones, 80% to 90% of them seen only once. On this clone itself: Its antigen is currently unknown.

Looked up from germline, CDR1 is SGHDT and CDR2 is YYEEEE. J was trimmed by 4 bases and V by 0 bases; bases with no gene match: 4. The CDR3 contains 15 residues. Both about-4-week and about-12-week second-dose recipients were combined. Sequencing used peripheral blood, obtained 28 days after the second AZD1222 dose. This chain connects TRBV5-6 to TRBJ1-2; TRBD1 agrees at 9 bases. This TCR derives from an adult who received the AZD1222 COVID-19 vaccine. In DNA form, the CDR3 reads TGTGCCAGCAGCTTGGCCGGACAGGGGAGCTATGGCTACACCTTC. This codes for CASSLAGQGSYGYTF.